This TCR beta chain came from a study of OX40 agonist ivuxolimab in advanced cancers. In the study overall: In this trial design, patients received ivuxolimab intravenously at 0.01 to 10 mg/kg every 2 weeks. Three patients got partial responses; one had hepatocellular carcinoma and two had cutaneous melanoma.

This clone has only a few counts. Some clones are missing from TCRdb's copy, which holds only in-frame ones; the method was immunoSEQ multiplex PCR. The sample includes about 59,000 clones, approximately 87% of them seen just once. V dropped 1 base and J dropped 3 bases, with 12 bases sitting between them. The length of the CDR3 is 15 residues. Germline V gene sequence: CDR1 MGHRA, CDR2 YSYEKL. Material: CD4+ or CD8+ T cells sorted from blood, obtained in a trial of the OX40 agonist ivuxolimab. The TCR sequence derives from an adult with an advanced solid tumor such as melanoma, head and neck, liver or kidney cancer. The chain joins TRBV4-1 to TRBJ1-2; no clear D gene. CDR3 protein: CASSQGQGRYYGYTF. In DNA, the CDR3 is TGCGCCAGCAGCCAAGGGCAAGGCCGGTACTATGGCTACACCTTC.